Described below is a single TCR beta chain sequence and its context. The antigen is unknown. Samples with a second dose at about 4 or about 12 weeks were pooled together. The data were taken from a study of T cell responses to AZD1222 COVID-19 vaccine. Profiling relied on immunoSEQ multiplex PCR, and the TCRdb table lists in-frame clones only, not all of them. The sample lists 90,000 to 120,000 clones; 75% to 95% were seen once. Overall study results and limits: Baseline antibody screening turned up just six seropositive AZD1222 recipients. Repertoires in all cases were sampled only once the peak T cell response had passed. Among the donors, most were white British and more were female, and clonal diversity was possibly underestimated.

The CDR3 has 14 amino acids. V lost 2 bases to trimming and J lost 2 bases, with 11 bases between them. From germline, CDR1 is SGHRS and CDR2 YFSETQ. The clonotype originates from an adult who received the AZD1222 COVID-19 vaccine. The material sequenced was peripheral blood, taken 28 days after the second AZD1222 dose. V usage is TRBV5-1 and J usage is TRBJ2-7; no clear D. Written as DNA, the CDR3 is TGCGCCAGCAGCTTCGGAACAGTAACCTACGAGCAGTACTTC. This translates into CASSFGTVTYEQYF.